These 10 T cell receptor beta chains share one sample of origin, sequenced in a study of T cell changes during pregnancy in multiple sclerosis. The method was immunoSEQ multiplex PCR; TCRdb's version includes in-frame clones alone and lacks a portion of them. The sample carries around 92,000 clones, around 93% recorded once. The sequencing used peripheral blood, collected after pregnancy. The receptors shown here come from a female donor with multiple sclerosis, enrolled in a pregnancy study.

The rearrangement uses TRBV19 and TRBJ2-3; 7 nucleotides match TRBD2. The CDR3 covers 15 residues. The J segment lost 0 bases and the V segment lost 4 bases, leaving 4 bases of the junction unmatched. Germline CDR1 is LNHDA and CDR2 is SQIVND (reference sequence). The CDR3 spells CASSNRLASTDTQYF. The DNA for the CDR3 is TGTGCCAGTAGTAACCGACTAGCTAGCACAGATACGCAGTATTTT.

The CDR3 region is CASSSEKPYNEQFF. CDR3 in DNA: TGCGCCAGCAGTTCGGAGAAGCCCTACAATGAGCAGTTCTTC. The rearrangement links TRBV10-2 to TRBJ2-1; D gene uncertain. The germline V gene has CDR1 WSHSY and CDR2 SAAADI. CDR3 length: 14 amino acids. Trimming cost V 5 bases and J 2 bases, with 10 bases left between them.

The genes are TRBV19 and TRBJ2-1, with 12 bases matching TRBD2. CDR1 and CDR2 (germline): LNHDA, SQIVND (reference sequence). V was pared by 8 bases and J by 7 bases, with 9 bases of the junction left unmatched. The CDR3 totals 15 residues. DNA of the CDR3: TGTGCCAGTGGGGTTCTAGCGGGAGGGCAGAATGAGCAGTTCTTC. Amino acids: CASGVLAGGQNEQFF.

The chain employs TRBV6-1 and TRBJ2-7; 8 nucleotides line up with TRBD2. Germline V lookup: CDR1 MNHNS, CDR2 SASEGT. V trimming: 4 bases; J trimming: 2 bases; junction bases outside the gene matches: 1. There are 13 residues in the CDR3. Here the CDR3 DNA reads TGTGCCAGCAGTGCGGGACTAGCCTACGAGCAGTACTTC. Amino acids: CASSAGLAYEQYF.

The rearrangement joins TRBV11-1 to TRBJ2-7; 7 bases fit TRBD1. The V segment lost 1 base and the J segment 1 base; nucleotides outside the gene matches: 4. The germline CDR1 and CDR2 sequences are SGHAT and FQDESV (reference sequence). This CDR3 is built from 15 residues. The CDR3 nucleotides are TGTGCCAGCAGCTTAGGGGACAGTCCTTCCTACGAGCAGTACTTC. This encodes CASSLGDSPSYEQYF.

The chain joins TRBV4-1 to TRBJ2-1; possible D gene TRBD1, 6 bases. V was shortened by 6 bases and J by 3 bases, with 18 bases between the two germline ends. The CDR3 length is 16 residues. Germline V CDR1 and CDR2: MGHRA, YSYEKL. The CDR3 DNA sequence: TGCGCCAGCAGAAATCAGGGGTTTAAGAACTACAATGAGCAGTTCTTC. Encoded protein: CASRNQGFKNYNEQFF.

The V gene is TRBV28, the J gene TRBJ2-7; TRBD2 is a possible D gene (7 bases). Trimming removed 9 bases at V and 0 bases at J, with 15 bases between. Germline loops: CDR1 MDHEN, CDR2 SYDVKM. This CDR3 comprises 14 residues. The CDR3 here is CASLGGGSSYEQYF. CDR3 nucleotide sequence: TGTGCCAGTTTGGGGGGCGGGAGCTCCTACGAGCAGTACTTC. The full variable domain, rest sourced from reference TRBV28 and TRBJ2-7, is DVKVTQSSRYLVKRTGEKVFLECVQDMDHENMFWYRQDPGLGLRLIYFSYDVKMKEKGDIPEGYSVSREKKERFSLILESASTNQTSMYLCASLGGGSSYEQYFGPGTRLTVT.

V gene TRBV6-5 combines with J gene TRBJ2-7; perhaps TRBD1 as D (6 bases). This CDR3 spans 14 amino acids. The germline CDR1 and CDR2 sequences are MNHEY and SVGAGI. Trimming stripped 5 bases from V and 2 bases from J, with 13 bases between. The CDR3 coding sequence is TGTGCCAGCAGTCTTGGACAGCGAGCCTACGAGCAGTACTTC. Translated, it gives CASSLGQRAYEQYF.

This chain connects TRBV7-9 to TRBJ2-5; perhaps TRBD2 as D (5 bases). Trimming took 6 bases from V and 4 from J, leaving 24 bases between them. The CDR3 spans 17 residues. The germline V gene has CDR1 SEHNR and CDR2 FQNEAQ (reference sequence). This CDR3 reads CASRHSRIGGSGETQYF. DNA for the CDR3: TGTGCCAGCAGACACAGCCGGATTGGAGGTAGTGGAGAGACCCAGTACTTC. The full variable domain, rest sourced from reference TRBV7-9 and TRBJ2-5, is DTGVSQNPRHKITKRGQNVTFRCDPISEHNRLYWYRQTLGQGPEFLTYFQNEAQLEKSRLLSDRFSAERPKGSFSTLEIQRTEQGDSAMYLCASRHSRIGGSGETQYFGPGTRLLVL.

The chain joins TRBV19 to TRBJ2-1, with D perhaps TRBD1 (5 bases). Germline CDR1 and CDR2: LNHDA and SQIVND (reference sequence). V was trimmed by 6 bases and J by 4 bases, leaving 7 bases between them. The CDR3 is made up of 12 amino acids. This CDR3 reads CASRSGYNEQFF. CDR3 nucleotides: TGTGCCAGTAGGTCAGGGTACAATGAGCAGTTCTTC.